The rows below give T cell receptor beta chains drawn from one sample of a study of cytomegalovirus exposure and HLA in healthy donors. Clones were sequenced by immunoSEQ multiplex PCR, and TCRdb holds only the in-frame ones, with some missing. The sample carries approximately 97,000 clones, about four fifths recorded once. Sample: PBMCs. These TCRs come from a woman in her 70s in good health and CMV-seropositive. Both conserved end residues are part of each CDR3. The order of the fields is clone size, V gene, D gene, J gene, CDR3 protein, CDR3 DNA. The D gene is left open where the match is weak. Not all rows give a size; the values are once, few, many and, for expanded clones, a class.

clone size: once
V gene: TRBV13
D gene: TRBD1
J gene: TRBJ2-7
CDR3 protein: CASSWGQGANEQYF
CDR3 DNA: TGTGCCAGCAGCTGGGGACAGGGGGCCAACGAGCAGTACTTC

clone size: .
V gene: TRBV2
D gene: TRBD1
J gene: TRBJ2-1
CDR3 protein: CASGVDRVGNEQFF
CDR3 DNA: TGTGCCAGCGGGGTAGACAGGGTTGGAAATGAGCAGTTCTTC

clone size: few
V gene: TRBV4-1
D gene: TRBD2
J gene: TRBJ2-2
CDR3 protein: CASSQVLSSGRASGELFF
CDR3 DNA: TGCGCCAGCAGCCAAGTCCTGAGTAGCGGGAGGGCCTCTGGGGAGCTGTTTTTT

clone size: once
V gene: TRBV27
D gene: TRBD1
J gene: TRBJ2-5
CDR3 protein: CASSYRTGETQYF
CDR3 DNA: TGTGCCAGCAGTTACCGGACAGGGGAGACCCAGTACTTC

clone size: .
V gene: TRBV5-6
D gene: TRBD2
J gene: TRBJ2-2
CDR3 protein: CASSFRGVSRSLGGELFF
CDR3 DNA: TGTGCCAGCAGCTTTCGGGGGGTAAGCAGGAGCCTAGGCGGGGAGCTGTTTTTT

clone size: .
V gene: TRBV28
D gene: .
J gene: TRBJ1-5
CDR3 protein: CASSLSGPQPQHF
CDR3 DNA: TGTGCCAGCAGTTTAAGTGGGCCACAGCCCCAGCATTTT

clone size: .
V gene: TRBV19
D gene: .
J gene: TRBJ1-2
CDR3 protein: CASSIRQGRGNYGYTF
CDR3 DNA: TGTGCCAGTAGTATAAGGCAGGGGAGAGGTAACTATGGCTACACCTTC

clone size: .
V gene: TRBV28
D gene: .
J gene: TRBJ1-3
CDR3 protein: CASTLGGSGNTIYF
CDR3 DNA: TGTGCCAGCACCCTGGGGGGTTCAGGAAACACCATATATTTT

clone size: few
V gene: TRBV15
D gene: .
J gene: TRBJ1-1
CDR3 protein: CATSGYRALNTEAFF
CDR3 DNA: TGTGCCACCAGCGGGTACAGGGCTTTGAACACTGAAGCTTTCTTT

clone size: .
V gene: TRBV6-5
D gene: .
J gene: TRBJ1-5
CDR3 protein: CASSQQGLGPQHF
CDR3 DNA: TGTGCCAGCAGCCAACAGGGCCTAGGGCCCCAGCATTTT

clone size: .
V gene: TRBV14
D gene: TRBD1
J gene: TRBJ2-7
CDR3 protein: CASSRGAGGYEQYF
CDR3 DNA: TGTGCCAGCAGCCGAGGGGCAGGGGGCTACGAGCAGTACTTC

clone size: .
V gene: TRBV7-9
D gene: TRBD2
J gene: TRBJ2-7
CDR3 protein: CASSLVSGRASEQYF
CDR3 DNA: TGCGCCAGCAGCTTAGTGAGCGGGAGGGCCTCCGAGCAGTACTTC

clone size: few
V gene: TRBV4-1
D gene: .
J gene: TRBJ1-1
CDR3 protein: CASSPIMGPRDRAFF
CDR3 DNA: TGCGCCAGCAGCCCCATCATGGGGCCGCGCGATAGAGCTTTCTTT

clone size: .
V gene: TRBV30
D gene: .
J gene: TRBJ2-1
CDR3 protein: CAWSVTGNNEQFF
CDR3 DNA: TGTGCCTGGAGTGTAACAGGTAACAATGAGCAGTTCTTC

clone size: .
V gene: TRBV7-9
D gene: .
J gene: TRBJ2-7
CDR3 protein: CSSSPRAGYEQYF
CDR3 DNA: TGTTCCAGCAGCCCCCGGGCGGGGTACGAGCAGTACTTC

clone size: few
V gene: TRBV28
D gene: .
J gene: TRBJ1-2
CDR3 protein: CASSLGGRNYGYTF
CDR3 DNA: TGTGCCAGCAGTTTGGGGGGACGGAACTATGGCTACACCTTC

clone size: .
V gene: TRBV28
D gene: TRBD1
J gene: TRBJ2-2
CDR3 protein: CASSIPGQGTEGELFF
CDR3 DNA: TGTGCCAGCAGTATCCCCGGACAGGGAACCGAGGGGGAGCTGTTTTTT

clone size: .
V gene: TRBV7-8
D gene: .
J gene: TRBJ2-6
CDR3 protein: CASSWANRESGANVLTF
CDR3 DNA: TGTGCCAGCAGCTGGGCCAACAGAGAGTCTGGGGCCAACGTCCTGACTTTC

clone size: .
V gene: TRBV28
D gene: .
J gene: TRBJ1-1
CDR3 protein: CASRSLSTGSTEAFF
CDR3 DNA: TGTGCCAGCAGATCCCTATCAACAGGGAGCACTGAAGCTTTCTTT

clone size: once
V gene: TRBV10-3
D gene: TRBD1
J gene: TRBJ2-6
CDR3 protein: CAIRPGQNSGANVLTF
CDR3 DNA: TGTGCCATCAGACCGGGACAGAACAGTGGGGCCAACGTCCTGACTTTC

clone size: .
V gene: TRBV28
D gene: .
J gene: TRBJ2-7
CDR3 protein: CASSPPTHSYEQYF
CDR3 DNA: TGTGCCAGCAGTCCCCCCACACACTCCTACGAGCAGTACTTC

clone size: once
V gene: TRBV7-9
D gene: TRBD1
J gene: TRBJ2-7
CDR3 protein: CASSSISGTGGTYEQYF
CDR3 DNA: TGTGCCAGCAGCTCGATATCCGGGACAGGGGGAACCTACGAGCAGTACTTC

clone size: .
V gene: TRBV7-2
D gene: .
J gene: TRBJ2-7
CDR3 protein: CASSPRRSYEQYF
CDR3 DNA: TGTGCCAGCAGCCCAAGGAGAAGCTACGAGCAGTACTTC

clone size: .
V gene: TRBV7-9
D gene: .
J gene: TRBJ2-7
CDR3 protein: CASSPGHYEQYF
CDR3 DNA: TGTGCCAGCAGCCCGGGACACTACGAGCAGTACTTC

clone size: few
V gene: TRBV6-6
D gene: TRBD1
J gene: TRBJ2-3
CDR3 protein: CASRLTGAADTQYF
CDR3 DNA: TGTGCCAGCAGGCTTACAGGGGCGGCAGATACGCAGTATTTT

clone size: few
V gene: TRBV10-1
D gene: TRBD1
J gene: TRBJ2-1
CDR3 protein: CATNRDRPAAEQFF
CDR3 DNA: TGCGCCACTAACCGGGACAGACCCGCGGCTGAGCAGTTCTTC

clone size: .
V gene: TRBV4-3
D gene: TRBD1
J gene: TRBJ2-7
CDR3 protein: CASSLSGTGNYEQYF
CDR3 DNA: TGCGCCAGCAGCCTCTCCGGGACAGGGAACTACGAGCAGTACTTC

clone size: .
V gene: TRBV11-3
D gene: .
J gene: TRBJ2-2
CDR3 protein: CASSLAGSSGELFF
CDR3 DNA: TGTGCCAGCAGCTTAGCAGGGTCTAGCGGGGAGCTGTTTTTT

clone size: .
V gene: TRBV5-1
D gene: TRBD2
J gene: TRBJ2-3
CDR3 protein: CASSLEQREIGTQYF
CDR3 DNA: TGCGCCAGCAGCTTGGAGCAGCGGGAGATAGGTACGCAGTATTTT

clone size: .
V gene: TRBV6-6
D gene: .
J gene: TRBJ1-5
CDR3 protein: CASRQGQSNQPQHF
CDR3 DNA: TGTGCCAGCAGACAGGGTCAGAGCAATCAGCCCCAGCATTTT

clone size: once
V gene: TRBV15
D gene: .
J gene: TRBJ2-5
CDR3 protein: CATSRGQAGETQYF
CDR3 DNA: TGTGCCACCAGCAGAGGCCAGGCAGGGGAGACCCAGTACTTC

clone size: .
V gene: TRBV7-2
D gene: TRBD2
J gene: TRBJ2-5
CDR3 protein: CASTASGRAPETQYF
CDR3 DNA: TGTGCCAGCACGGCTAGCGGGAGGGCCCCGGAGACCCAGTACTTC

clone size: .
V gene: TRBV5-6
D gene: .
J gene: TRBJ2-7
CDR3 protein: CASREQGFGDEQYF
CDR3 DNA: TGTGCCAGCAGAGAACAGGGTTTTGGAGACGAGCAGTACTTC

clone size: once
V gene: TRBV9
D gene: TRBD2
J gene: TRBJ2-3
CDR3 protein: CASSVTPTSRDTQYF
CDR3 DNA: TGTGCCAGCAGCGTAACACCGACTAGCAGGGATACGCAGTATTTT

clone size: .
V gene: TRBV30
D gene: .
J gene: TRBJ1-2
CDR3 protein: CAWSVLGPRRGNYGYTF
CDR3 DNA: TGTGCCTGGAGTGTGCTAGGCCCCCGAAGGGGAAACTATGGCTACACCTTC

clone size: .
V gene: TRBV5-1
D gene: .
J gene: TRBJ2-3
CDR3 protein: CASSLGSGGTDTQYF
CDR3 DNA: TGCGCCAGCAGCTTGGGTAGCGGAGGCACAGATACGCAGTATTTT

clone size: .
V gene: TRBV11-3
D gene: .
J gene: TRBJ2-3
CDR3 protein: CASSLDSFGTGDTQYF
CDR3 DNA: TGTGCCAGCAGCTTAGATTCCTTCGGTACCGGAGATACGCAGTATTTT

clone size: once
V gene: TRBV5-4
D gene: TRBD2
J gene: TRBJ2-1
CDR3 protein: CASSLGLAGASSSYNEQFF
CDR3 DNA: TGTGCCAGCAGCTTGGGGCTAGCGGGAGCCTCCAGCTCCTACAATGAGCAGTTCTTC

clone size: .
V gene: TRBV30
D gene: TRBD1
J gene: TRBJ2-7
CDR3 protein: CAWSVSPDIWTGYEQYF
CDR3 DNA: TGTGCCTGGAGTGTAAGCCCTGATATTTGGACAGGCTACGAGCAGTACTTC

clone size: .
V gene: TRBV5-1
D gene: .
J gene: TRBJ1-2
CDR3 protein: CASSLAAGKDGYTF
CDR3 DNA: TGCGCCAGCAGCTTGGCGGCCGGGAAAGATGGCTACACCTTC

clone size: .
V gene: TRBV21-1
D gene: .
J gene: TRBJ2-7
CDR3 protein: CASNSTGGANVAEQYF
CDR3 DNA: TGTGCCAGCAACTCAACCGGGGGGGCTAATGTCGCAGAGCAGTACTTC

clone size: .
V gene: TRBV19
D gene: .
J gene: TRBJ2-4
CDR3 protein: CASTKGGAIEENPLAKNIQYF
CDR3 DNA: TGTGCCAGTACTAAGGGGGGGGCCATAGAAGAGAACCCCCTAGCCAAAAACATTCAGTACTTC

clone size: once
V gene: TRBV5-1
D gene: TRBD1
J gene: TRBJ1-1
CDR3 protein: CASSFTGTGVSEAFF
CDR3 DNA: TGCGCCAGCAGCTTCACCGGGACAGGCGTCTCTGAAGCTTTCTTT

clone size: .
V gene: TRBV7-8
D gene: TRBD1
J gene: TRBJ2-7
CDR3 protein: CASSLGTGPYEQYF
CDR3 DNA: TGTGCCAGCAGCTTAGGGACAGGCCCCTACGAGCAGTACTTC

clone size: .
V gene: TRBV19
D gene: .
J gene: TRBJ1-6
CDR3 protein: CASSLKGGNSPLHF
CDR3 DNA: TGTGCCAGTAGTCTTAAAGGAGGGAATTCACCCCTCCACTTT

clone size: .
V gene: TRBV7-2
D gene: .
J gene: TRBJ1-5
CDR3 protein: CASSSTGNNQPQHF
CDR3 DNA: TGTGCCAGCAGCTCAACAGGCAATAATCAGCCCCAGCATTTT

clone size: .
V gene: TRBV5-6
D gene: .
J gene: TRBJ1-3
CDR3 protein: CASSSDTGFGNTIYF
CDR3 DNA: TGTGCCAGCAGCTCCGACACAGGGTTTGGAAACACCATATATTTT

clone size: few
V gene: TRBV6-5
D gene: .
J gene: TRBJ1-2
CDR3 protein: CASRTGAQGYTF
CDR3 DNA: TGTGCCAGCAGGACAGGTGCTCAAGGCTACACCTTC

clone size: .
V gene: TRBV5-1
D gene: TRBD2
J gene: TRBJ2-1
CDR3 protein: CASSLDSGRPEGEQFF
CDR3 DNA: TGCGCCAGCAGCTTGGATAGCGGGAGACCAGAGGGTGAGCAGTTCTTC

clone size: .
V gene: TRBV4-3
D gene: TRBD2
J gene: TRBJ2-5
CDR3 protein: CASSQDWASGMETQYF
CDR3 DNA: TGCGCCAGCAGCCAAGATTGGGCTAGCGGGATGGAGACCCAGTACTTC

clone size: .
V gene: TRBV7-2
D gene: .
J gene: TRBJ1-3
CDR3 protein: CASSLEVSSGNTIYF
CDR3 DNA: TGTGCCAGCAGCTTAGAAGTGAGCTCTGGAAACACCATATATTTT

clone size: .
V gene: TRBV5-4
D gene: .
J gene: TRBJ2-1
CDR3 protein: CASSGGRGVLNEQFF
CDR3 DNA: TGTGCCAGCAGCGGAGGCAGGGGGGTGTTAAATGAGCAGTTCTTC